These T cell receptor beta chains were read from a single sample in a study of cytomegalovirus exposure and HLA in healthy donors. Sequencing was performed with immunoSEQ multiplex PCR; in TCRdb, only in-frame clones are kept and a portion is missing. Here the sample spans roughly 140,000 clones, roughly nine tenths being singletons. The sequenced material came from PBMCs. These TCRs come from a man aged 18 to 35 in good health and CMV-seronegative. Each CDR3 is given with its conserved first and last residue. Each record gives: clone size, V gene, D gene, J gene, CDR3 DNA, CDR3 protein. A D gene is named only where the DNA matches it firmly. Rows may omit the clone size; those that give it use once, few, many or a size class.

size: once
V: TRBV19
D: -
J: TRBJ2-2
DNA: TGTGCCAGTAGTCTGGGACTTACAGGCGGGGAGCTGTTTTTT
CDR3: CASSLGLTGGELFF

size: -
V: TRBV20-1
D: TRBD1
J: TRBJ1-2
DNA: TGCAGGGCGACAGGGGACTATGGCTACACCTTC
CDR3: CRATGDYGYTF

size: -
V: TRBV6-6
D: -
J: TRBJ1-1
DNA: TGTGCCAGCAGTTACGGCGCCGAGGGGGGGAATAGAGGAGCTTTCTTT
CDR3: CASSYGAEGGNRGAFF

size: -
V: TRBV5-1
D: TRBD2
J: TRBJ2-2
DNA: TGCGCCAGCAGCTTGATCCGCGCGGGAGGAACCGGGGAGCTGTTTTTT
CDR3: CASSLIRAGGTGELFF

size: -
V: TRBV14
D: -
J: TRBJ2-5
DNA: TGTGCCAGCCAGATCCTAGGAGGAGAGACCCAGTACTTC
CDR3: CASQILGGETQYF

size: -
V: TRBV6-5
D: -
J: TRBJ1-4
DNA: TGTGCCAGCAGTCCCGGAGGGGTAGTGAATGAAAAACTGTTTTTT
CDR3: CASSPGGVVNEKLFF

size: once
V: TRBV27
D: -
J: TRBJ2-4
DNA: TGTGCCAGCAGGAGGAAGGGACAACATGATAGGAACATTCAGTACTTC
CDR3: CASRRKGQHDRNIQYF

size: once
V: TRBV5-1
D: TRBD1
J: TRBJ2-1
DNA: TGCGCCAGCAGCTCGGGACAGGTAATCTACAATGAGCAGTTCTTC
CDR3: CASSSGQVIYNEQFF

size: -
V: TRBV7-9
D: TRBD1
J: TRBJ2-7
DNA: TGTGCCAGCAGCTACAGACAGGGATGGGACGAGCAGTACTTC
CDR3: CASSYRQGWDEQYF

size: -
V: TRBV29-1
D: TRBD2
J: TRBJ2-3
DNA: TGCAGCGTCCCCCCGGATCGACTAGCGGGGGCACTTAGCACAGATACGCAGTATTTT
CDR3: CSVPPDRLAGALSTDTQYF

size: -
V: TRBV7-2
D: TRBD2
J: TRBJ2-5
DNA: TGTGCCAGCAGTCCACCTAGCGGCCAAGAGACCCAGTACTTC
CDR3: CASSPPSGQETQYF

size: -
V: TRBV5-5
D: -
J: TRBJ1-2
DNA: TGTGCCAGCAGCTTCCCCCAGGCTAACTATGGCTACACCTTC
CDR3: CASSFPQANYGYTF

size: -
V: TRBV2
D: -
J: TRBJ1-6
DNA: TGTGCCAGCAGACCCACGGGGGGCAGCTATAATTCACCCCTCCACTTT
CDR3: CASRPTGGSYNSPLHF

size: -
V: TRBV11-2
D: -
J: TRBJ1-2
DNA: TGTGCCAGCAGCTTAGTCAGGGACTATGGCTACACCTTC
CDR3: CASSLVRDYGYTF

size: once
V: TRBV15
D: TRBD1
J: TRBJ2-1
DNA: TGTGCCACCAGCAGAGGAGTTTGGGACAGGGACAATGAGCAGTTCTTC
CDR3: CATSRGVWDRDNEQFF

size: -
V: TRBV5-4
D: TRBD2
J: TRBJ2-2
DNA: TGTGCCAGCAGCGGGCGACTAGCGGGCGGCACCGGGGAGCTGTTTTTT
CDR3: CASSGRLAGGTGELFF

size: -
V: TRBV6-5
D: -
J: TRBJ2-1
DNA: TGTGCCAGCAGTGCCACAGGTTCCAATGAGCAGTTCTTC
CDR3: CASSATGSNEQFF